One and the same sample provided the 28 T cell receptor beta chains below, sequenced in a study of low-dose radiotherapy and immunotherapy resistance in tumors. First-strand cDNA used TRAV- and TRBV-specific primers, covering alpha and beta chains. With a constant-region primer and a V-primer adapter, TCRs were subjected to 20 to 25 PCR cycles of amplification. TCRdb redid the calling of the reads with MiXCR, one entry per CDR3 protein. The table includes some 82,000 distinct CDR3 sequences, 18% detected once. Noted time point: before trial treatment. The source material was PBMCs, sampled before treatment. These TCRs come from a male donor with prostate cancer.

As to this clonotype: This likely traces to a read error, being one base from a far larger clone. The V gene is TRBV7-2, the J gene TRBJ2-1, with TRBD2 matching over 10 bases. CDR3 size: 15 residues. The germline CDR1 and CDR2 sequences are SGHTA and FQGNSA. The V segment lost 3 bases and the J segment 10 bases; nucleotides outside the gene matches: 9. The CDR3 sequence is CASSFSSGSRYEQFF. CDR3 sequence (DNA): TGTGCCAGCAGCTTCTCTAGCGGGAGTCGATACGAGCAGTTCTTC.

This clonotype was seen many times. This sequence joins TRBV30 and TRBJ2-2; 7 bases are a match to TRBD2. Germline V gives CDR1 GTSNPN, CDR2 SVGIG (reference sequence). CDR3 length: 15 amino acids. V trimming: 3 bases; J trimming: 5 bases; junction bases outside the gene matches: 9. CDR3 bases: TGTGCCTGGAGCTCTCGGAGACTAGCTACCGGGGAGCTGTTTTTT. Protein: CAWSSRRLATGELFF.

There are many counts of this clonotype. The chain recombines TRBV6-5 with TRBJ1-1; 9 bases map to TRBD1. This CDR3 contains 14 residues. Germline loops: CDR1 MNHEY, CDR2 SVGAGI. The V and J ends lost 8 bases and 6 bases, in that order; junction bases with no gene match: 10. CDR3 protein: CASGTGTRGAEAFF. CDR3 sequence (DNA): TGTGCCAGCGGGACAGGGACTAGAGGGGCTGAAGCTTTCTTT.

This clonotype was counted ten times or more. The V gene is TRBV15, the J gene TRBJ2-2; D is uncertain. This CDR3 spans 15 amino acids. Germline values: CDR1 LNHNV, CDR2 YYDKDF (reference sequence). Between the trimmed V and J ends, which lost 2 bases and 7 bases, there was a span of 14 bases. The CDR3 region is CATSRSQMGIGELFF. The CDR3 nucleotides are TGTGCCACCAGCAGATCGCAAATGGGGATCGGGGAGCTGTTTTTT.

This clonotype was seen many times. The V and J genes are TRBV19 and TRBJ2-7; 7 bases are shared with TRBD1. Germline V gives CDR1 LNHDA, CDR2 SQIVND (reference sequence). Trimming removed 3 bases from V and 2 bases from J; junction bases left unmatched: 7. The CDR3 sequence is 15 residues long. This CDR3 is CASSISDRVAYEQYF. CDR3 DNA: TGTGCCAGTAGTATCTCCGACAGGGTCGCCTACGAGCAGTACTTC.

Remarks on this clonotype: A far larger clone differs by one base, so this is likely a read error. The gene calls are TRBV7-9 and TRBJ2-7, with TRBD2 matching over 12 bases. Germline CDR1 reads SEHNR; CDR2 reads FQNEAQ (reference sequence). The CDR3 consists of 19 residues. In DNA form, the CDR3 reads TGCGCCAGCAGTCAATTAATTTCTAGCGGGAGGGCCGAGGGCGACGAGAAGTACTTC. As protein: CASSQLISSGRAEGDEKYF.

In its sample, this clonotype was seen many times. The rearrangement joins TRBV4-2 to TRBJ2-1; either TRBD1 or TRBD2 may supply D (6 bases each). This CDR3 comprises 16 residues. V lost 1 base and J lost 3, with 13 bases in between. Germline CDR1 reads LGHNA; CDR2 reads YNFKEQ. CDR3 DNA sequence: TGTGCCAGCAGCCAAGTGGTGGGGGGCAACTACAATGAGCAGTTCTTC. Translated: CASSQVVGGNYNEQFF.

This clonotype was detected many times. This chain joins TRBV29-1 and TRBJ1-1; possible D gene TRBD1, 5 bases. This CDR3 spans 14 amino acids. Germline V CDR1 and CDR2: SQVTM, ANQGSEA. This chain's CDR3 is CSLKLGGTGTEAFF. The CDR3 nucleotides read TGCAGTTTAAAACTGGGAGGGACCGGCACTGAAGCTTTCTTT.

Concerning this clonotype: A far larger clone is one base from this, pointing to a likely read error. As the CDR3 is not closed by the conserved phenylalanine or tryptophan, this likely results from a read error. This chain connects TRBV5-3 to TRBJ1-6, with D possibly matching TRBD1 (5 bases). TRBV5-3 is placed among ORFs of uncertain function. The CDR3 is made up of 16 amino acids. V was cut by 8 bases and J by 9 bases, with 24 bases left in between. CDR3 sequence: CASSVGPGKATSPLHL. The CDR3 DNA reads TGTGCCAGCAGCGTGGGGCCGGGGAAGGCAACTTCACCCCTCCACTTG.

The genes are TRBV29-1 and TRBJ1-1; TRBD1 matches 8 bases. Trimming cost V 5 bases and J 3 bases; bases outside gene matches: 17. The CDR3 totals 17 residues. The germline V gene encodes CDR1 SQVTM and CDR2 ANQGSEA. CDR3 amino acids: CSVLIRTLTGVDTEAFF. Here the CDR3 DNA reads TGCAGCGTTTTAATCCGGACACTGACAGGGGTCGACACTGAAGCTTTCTTT.

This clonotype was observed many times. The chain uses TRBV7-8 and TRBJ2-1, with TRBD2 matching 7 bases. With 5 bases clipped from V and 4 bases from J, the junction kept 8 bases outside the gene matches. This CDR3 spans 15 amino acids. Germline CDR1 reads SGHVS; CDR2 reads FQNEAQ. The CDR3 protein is CASSPASGNYNEQFF. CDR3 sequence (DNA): TGTGCCAGCAGCCCGGCTAGCGGAAATTACAATGAGCAGTTCTTC.

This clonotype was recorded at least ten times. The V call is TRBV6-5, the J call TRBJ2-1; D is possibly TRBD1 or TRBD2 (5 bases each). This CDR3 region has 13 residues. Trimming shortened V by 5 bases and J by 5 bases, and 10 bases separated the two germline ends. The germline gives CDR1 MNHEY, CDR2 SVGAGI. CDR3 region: CASSRDGNNEQFF. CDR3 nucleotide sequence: TGTGCCAGCAGTCGGGACGGGAACAATGAGCAGTTCTTC.

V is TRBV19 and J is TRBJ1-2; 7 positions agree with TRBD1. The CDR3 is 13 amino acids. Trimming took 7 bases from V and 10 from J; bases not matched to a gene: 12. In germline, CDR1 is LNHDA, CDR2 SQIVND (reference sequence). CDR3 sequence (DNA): TGTGCCAGTACCCCAGGGGGGGCGGCTCACTACACCTTC. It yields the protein CASTPGGAAHYTF.

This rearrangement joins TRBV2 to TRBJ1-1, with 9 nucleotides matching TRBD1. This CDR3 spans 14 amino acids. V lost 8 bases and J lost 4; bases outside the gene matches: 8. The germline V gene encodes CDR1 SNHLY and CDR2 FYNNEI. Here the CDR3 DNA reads TGTGCCAGCCGGGACAGGGCTTTGTTCACTGAAGCTTTCTTT. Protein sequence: CASRDRALFTEAFF. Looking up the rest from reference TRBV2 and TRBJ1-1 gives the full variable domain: EPEVTQTPSHQVTQMGQEVILRCVPISNHLYFYWYRQILGQKVEFLVSFYNNEISEKSEIFDDQFSVERPDGSNFTLKIRSTKLEDSAMYFCASRDRALFTEAFFGQGTRLTVV.

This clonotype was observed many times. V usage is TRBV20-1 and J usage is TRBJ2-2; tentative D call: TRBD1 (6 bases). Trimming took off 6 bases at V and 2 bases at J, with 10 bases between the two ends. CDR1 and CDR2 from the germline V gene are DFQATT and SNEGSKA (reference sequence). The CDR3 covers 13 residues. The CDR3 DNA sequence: TGCAGTGCCCAGGACAGCAACACCGGGGAGCTGTTTTTT. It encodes CSAQDSNTGELFF.

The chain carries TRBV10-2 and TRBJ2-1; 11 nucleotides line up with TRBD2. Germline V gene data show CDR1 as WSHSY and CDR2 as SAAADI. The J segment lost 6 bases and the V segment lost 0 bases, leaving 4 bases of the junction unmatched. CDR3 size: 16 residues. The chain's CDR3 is CASSESGLAAVNEQFF. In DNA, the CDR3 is TGCGCCAGCAGTGAGTCGGGACTAGCGGCCGTCAATGAGCAGTTCTTC.

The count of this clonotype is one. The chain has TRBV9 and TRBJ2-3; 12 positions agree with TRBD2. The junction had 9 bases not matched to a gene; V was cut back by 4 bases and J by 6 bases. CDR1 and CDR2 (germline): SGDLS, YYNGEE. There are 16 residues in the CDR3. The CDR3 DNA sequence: TGTGCCAGCAGCTTGCGACTAGCGGGAGTCGGTGATACGCAGTATTTT. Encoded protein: CASSLRLAGVGDTQYF.

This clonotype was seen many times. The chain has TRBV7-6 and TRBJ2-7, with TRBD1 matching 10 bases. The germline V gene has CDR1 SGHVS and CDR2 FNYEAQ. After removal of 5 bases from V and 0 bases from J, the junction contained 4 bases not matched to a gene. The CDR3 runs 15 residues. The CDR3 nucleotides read TGTGCCAGCAGCCGGGACAGGGGTCCCTCCTACGAGCAGTACTTC. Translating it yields CASSRDRGPSYEQYF.

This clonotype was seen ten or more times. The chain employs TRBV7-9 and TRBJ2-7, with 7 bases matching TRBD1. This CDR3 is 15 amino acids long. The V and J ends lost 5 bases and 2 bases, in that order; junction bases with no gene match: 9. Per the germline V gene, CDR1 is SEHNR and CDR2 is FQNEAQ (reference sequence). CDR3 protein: CASSHEGTETYEQYF. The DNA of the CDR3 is TGTGCCAGCAGCCATGAGGGGACAGAGACCTACGAGCAGTACTTC.

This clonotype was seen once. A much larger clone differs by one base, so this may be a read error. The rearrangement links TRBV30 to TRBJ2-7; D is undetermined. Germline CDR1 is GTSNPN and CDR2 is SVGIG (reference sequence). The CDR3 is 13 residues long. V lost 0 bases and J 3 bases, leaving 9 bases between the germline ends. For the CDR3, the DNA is TGTGCCTGGAGTGTACCTCAGTTCTACGAGCAGTACTTC. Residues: CAWSVPQFYEQYF.

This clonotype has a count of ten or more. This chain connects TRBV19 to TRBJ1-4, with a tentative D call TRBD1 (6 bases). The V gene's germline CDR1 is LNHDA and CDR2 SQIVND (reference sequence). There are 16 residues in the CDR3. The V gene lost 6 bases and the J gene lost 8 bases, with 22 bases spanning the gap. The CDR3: CASSPTRQARLEKLFF. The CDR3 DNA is TGTGCCAGTAGCCCTACACGACAGGCGCGCCTGGAAAAACTGTTTTTT.

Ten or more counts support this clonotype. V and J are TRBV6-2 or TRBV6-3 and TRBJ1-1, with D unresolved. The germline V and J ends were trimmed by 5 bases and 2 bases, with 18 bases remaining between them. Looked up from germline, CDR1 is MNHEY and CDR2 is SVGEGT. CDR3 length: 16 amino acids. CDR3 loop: CASSVQLGIKNTEAFF. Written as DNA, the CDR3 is TGTGCCAGCAGTGTTCAACTGGGGATAAAAAACACTGAAGCTTTCTTT.

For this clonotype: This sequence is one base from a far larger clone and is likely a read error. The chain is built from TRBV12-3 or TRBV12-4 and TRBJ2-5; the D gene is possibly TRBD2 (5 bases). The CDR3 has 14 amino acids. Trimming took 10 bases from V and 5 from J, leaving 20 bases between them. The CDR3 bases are TGTGCCATCAGCTTAGTTCCTAGCTGGGAGACCCAGTACTTC. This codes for CAISLVPSWETQYF.

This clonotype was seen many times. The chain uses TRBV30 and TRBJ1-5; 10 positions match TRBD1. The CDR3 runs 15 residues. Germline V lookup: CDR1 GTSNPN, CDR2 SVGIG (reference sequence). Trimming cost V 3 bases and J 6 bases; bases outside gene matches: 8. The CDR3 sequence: CAWSPGTGVSQPQHF. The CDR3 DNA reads TGTGCCTGGAGCCCCGGGACAGGGGTTTCTCAGCCCCAGCATTTT.

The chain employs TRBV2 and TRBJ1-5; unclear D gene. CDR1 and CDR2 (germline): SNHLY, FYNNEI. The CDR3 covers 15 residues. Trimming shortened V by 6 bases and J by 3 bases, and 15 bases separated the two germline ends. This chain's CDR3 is CASRHNWAVNQPQHF. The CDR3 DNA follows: TGTGCCAGCAGGCATAACTGGGCAGTCAATCAGCCCCAGCATTTT.

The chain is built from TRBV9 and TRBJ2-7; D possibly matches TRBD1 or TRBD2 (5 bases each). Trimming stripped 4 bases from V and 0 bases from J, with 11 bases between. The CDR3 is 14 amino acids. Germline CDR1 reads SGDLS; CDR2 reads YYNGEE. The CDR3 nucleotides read TGTGCCAGCAGCCCGGGACCAATCTCCTACGAGCAGTACTTC. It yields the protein CASSPGPISYEQYF.

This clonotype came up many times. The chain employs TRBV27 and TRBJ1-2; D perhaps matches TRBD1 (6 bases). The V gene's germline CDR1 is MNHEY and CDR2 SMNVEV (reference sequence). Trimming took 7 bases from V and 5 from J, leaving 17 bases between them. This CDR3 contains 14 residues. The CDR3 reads CASTPDRRSYGYTF. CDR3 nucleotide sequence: TGTGCCAGCACCCCAGACAGGAGGTCGTATGGCTACACCTTC.

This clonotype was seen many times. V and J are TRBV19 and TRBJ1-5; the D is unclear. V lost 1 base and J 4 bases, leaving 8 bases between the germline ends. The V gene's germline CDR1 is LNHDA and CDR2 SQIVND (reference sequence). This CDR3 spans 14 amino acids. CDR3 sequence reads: CASSIVRVNQPQHF. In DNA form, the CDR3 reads TGTGCCAGTAGTATAGTAAGGGTAAATCAGCCCCAGCATTTT.